What follows are 12 T cell receptor beta chains derived from one specimen sequenced in a study of beta chain features in type 1 diabetes. Every bit of the isolated RNA underwent reverse transcription, so sequencing read expressed TCRB transcripts. Data came from immunoSEQ multiplex PCR; TCRdb stores just in-frame clones and leaves some out. Counted here are nearly 250,000 clones, under 70% occurring once; the ten biggest clones make up about 0.051%. Sequenced material: naive CD4+ T cells from blood. Every receptor here comes from a young man in good health.

The J gene is TRBJ2-7, the V gene TRBV28, with D maybe TRBD2 (5 bases). This CDR3 contains 14 residues. Between the trimmed V and J ends, which lost 5 bases and 1 base, there was a span of 12 bases. Germline CDR1 and CDR2: MDHEN and SYDVKM. The CDR3 nucleotides are TGTGCCAGCAGTGCCAAGAGGGTATCCTACGAGCAGTACTTC. Translation: CASSAKRVSYEQYF.

V is TRBV7-9 and J is TRBJ1-6; D may be TRBD1 (6 bases). The germline CDR1 and CDR2 sequences are SEHNR and FQNEAQ (reference sequence). V was cut by 5 bases and J by 10 bases, with 15 bases left in between. CDR3 length: 14 residues. In DNA, the CDR3 is TGTGCCAGCAGCGGAAGACAGGAGGGCTCACCCCTCCACTTT. It specifies CASSGRQEGSPLHF. The full variable domain, rest sourced from reference TRBV7-9 and TRBJ1-6, is DTGVSQNPRHKITKRGQNVTFRCDPISEHNRLYWYRQTLGQGPEFLTYFQNEAQLEKSRLLSDRFSAERPKGSFSTLEIQRTEQGDSAMYLCASSGRQEGSPLHFGNGTRLTVT.

This chain joins TRBV2 and TRBJ1-6; D is ambiguous. The CDR3 has 12 amino acids. Germline assignment: CDR1 SNHLY and CDR2 FYNNEI. Trimming stripped 3 bases from V and 10 bases from J, with 7 bases between. CDR3: CASSDTGSPLHF. CDR3 nucleotide sequence: TGTGCCAGCAGTGACACGGGGTCACCCCTCCACTTT.

The rearrangement links TRBV30 to TRBJ1-1; D gene uncertain. Deletions cut 2 bases from V and 5 bases from J, with 12 bases between. This CDR3 comprises 13 residues. CDR1 and CDR2 (germline): GTSNPN, SVGIG (reference sequence). The CDR3 sequence: CAWSLRGGTEAFF. CDR3 coding DNA: TGTGCCTGGAGTCTCCGGGGAGGGACTGAAGCTTTCTTT.

In its sample, this clone was seen once. The chain recombines TRBV30 with TRBJ1-1; 7 positions agree with TRBD1. The CDR3 length is 14 residues. J gave up 5 bases and V 1 base, and 7 bases lay outside the gene matches. CDR1 and CDR2 (germline): GTSNPN, SVGIG (reference sequence). CDR3: CAWSAIQGRTEAFF. Written as DNA, the CDR3 is TGTGCCTGGAGTGCCATACAGGGGCGTACTGAAGCTTTCTTT.

V usage is TRBV28 and J usage is TRBJ1-5; D not certain. Looked up from germline, CDR1 is MDHEN and CDR2 is SYDVKM. This CDR3 has 12 amino acids. V lost 1 base and J lost 4, with 2 bases in between. CDR3 in amino acids: CASSLLNQPQHF. DNA of the CDR3: TGTGCCAGCAGTTTATTAAATCAGCCCCAGCATTTT.

The chain uses TRBV5-6 and TRBJ2-3; 9 bases line up with TRBD2. There are 17 residues in the CDR3. Germline V gives CDR1 SGHDT, CDR2 YYEEEE. V shed 2 bases, J shed 2 bases, and the junction held 9 bases outside the gene matches. CDR3 nucleotide sequence: TGTGCCAGCAGCTTCGAGGGACTAGCCGGATACACAGATACGCAGTATTTT. Residues: CASSFEGLAGYTDTQYF. The full variable domain, in which reference TRBV5-6 and TRBJ2-3 provide the parts outside the CDR3, is DAGVTQSPTHLIKTRGQQVTLRCSPKSGHDTVSWYQQALGQGPQFIFQYYEEEERQRGNFPDRFSGHQFPNYSSELNVNALLLGDSALYLCASSFEGLAGYTDTQYFGPGTRLTVL.

V and J are TRBV4-3 and TRBJ2-3; a possible D gene is TRBD2 (7 bases). CDR3 size: 13 residues. The germline V and J ends were trimmed by 9 bases and 2 bases, with 12 bases remaining between them. The V gene's germline CDR1 is LGHNA and CDR2 YSLEER. The DNA for the CDR3 is TGCGCCAGTGCGGGGGCCGACACAGATACGCAGTATTTT. Translated: CASAGADTDTQYF.

The chain is built from TRBV30 and TRBJ2-5; 11 nucleotides line up with TRBD1. There are 13 residues in the CDR3. The germline V gene has CDR1 GTSNPN and CDR2 SVGIG (reference sequence). V lost 7 bases and J lost 7; bases outside the gene matches: 8. The DNA for the CDR3 is TGTGCCTTAGCGCCCGGGACAGGGGGGACCCAGTACTTC. Its protein is CALAPGTGGTQYF.

V gene TRBV2 combines with J gene TRBJ1-5; 9 bases map to TRBD1. Unmatched junction bases numbered 4, after V lost 4 bases and J lost 3 bases. Germline lookup yields CDR1 SNHLY and CDR2 FYNNEI. The CDR3 loop spans 15 amino acids. CDR3 nucleotides: TGTGCCAGCAGTGGGACAGGGGACTTCAATCAGCCCCAGCATTTT. It translates to CASSGTGDFNQPQHF.

This clone appeared a single time. The chain combines TRBV30 with TRBJ1-1, with D uncertain. V lost 4 bases to trimming and J lost 0 bases, with 9 bases between them. This CDR3 spans 13 amino acids. Germline loops: CDR1 GTSNPN, CDR2 SVGIG (reference sequence). CDR3 loop: CAWIYSLNTEAFF. The DNA of the CDR3 is TGTGCCTGGATTTACAGCTTGAACACTGAAGCTTTCTTT.

CDR3 region: CASRPTGALRDIQYF. The CDR3 DNA follows: TGCGCCAGCAGACCTACCGGGGCCCTCCGGGACATTCAGTACTTC. This sequence joins TRBV5-1 and TRBJ2-4; possibly TRBD1 or TRBD2 for D (5 bases each). CDR1 SGHRS and CDR2 YFSETQ come from the germline V gene. Trimming removed 5 bases at V and 8 bases at J, with 20 bases between. The CDR3 has 15 amino acids.